Following are 30 T cell receptor beta chains from one sample sequenced in a study of identical twins. Via MiXCR, TCRdb re-called the 5' RACE reads, giving one row per CDR3 protein. The repertoire holds 450,000 or so distinct CDR3 sequences, with roughly an eighth as singletons. These data were likewise used in another study, on yellow fever vaccine responses in identical twins.

The material sequenced was CD4+ T cells sorted from blood. All receptors come from a woman aged 18 to 35 in good health.

V and J are TRBV20-1 and TRBJ2-1, with D perhaps TRBD1 (5 bases). This CDR3 comprises 13 residues. Looked up from germline, CDR1 is DFQATT and CDR2 is SNEGSKA (reference sequence). Deletions cut 1 base from V and 4 bases from J, with 8 bases between. CDR3 loop: CSARVDRYNEQFF. CDR3 DNA sequence: TGCAGTGCTAGAGTTGACAGATACAATGAGCAGTTCTTC.

This clonotype has more than one count but fewer than ten. The V and J genes are TRBV7-8 and TRBJ2-7; tentative D call: TRBD2 (5 bases). The CDR3 runs 15 residues. Deletions cut 4 bases from V and 4 bases from J, with 17 bases between. The germline CDR1 and CDR2 sequences are SGHVS and FQNEAQ. This CDR3 is CASSSSAGDWYEQYF. In DNA form, the CDR3 reads TGTGCCAGCAGCTCCTCCGCCGGGGATTGGTACGAGCAGTACTTC.

There are many counts of this clonotype. This CDR3 is CASSQRPLSGETQYF. CDR3 in DNA: TGTGCCAGCAGTCAACGGCCCCTTTCTGGGGAGACCCAGTACTTC. V gene TRBV12-3 or TRBV12-4 combines with J gene TRBJ2-5, with no clear D. This CDR3 contains 15 residues. The V and J ends lost 5 bases and 5 bases respectively, with 18 bases between them.

A few counts support this clonotype. CDR3 region: CASSVTFGENSPLHF. The CDR3 bases are TGTGCCAGCAGCGTCACATTCGGGGAGAATTCACCCCTCCACTTT. The V gene is TRBV9, the J gene TRBJ1-6; D is unclear. This CDR3 region has 15 residues. Germline V gene data show CDR1 as SGDLS and CDR2 as YYNGEE. V was cut by 2 bases and J by 7 bases, with 13 bases left in between.

The chain is built from TRBV5-1 and TRBJ2-1; TRBD1 might be the D (7 bases). Trimming removed 5 bases from V and 4 bases from J, with 13 bases in between. The V gene's germline CDR1 is SGHRS and CDR2 YFSETQ. The CDR3 spans 14 residues. The CDR3 is CASRAGQQYNEQFF. CDR3 sequence (DNA): TGCGCCAGCAGGGCGGGACAGCAATACAATGAGCAGTTCTTC.

The chain carries TRBV5-4 and TRBJ2-3; TRBD1 agrees at 7 bases. The CDR3 runs to 15 residues. J was trimmed by 3 bases and V by 4 bases; bases with no gene match: 8. From germline, CDR1 is SGHNT and CDR2 YYREEE (reference sequence). CDR3 in amino acids: CASSQGGKGTDTQYF. Written as DNA, the CDR3 is TGTGCCAGCAGCCAAGGGGGCAAGGGGACAGATACGCAGTATTTT.

This clonotype was seen repeatedly, ten times or more. CDR3 in amino acids: CASSSNKAGNTIYF. The DNA for the CDR3 is TGTGCCAGCAGTTCCAACAAAGCTGGAAACACCATATATTTT. J is TRBJ1-3 and V is TRBV12-3 or TRBV12-4, with D unclear. Deletions cut 4 bases from V and 2 bases from J, with 9 bases between. The CDR3 consists of 14 residues.

The chain is built from TRBV5-1 and TRBJ2-2, with a possible D match to TRBD2 (5 bases). From germline, CDR1 is SGHRS and CDR2 YFSETQ. The CDR3 contains 15 residues. The V gene lost 2 bases and the J gene lost 4 bases, with 12 bases spanning the gap. The CDR3 nucleotides read TGCGCCAGCAGCTTCAAGGGAGCAGGCACCGGGGAGCTGTTTTTT. Translated, it gives CASSFKGAGTGELFF.

J is TRBJ2-2 and V is TRBV27; unclear D gene. The CDR3 is 13 amino acids. Germline V gene lookup returns CDR1 MNHEY and CDR2 SMNVEV (reference sequence). V shed 6 bases and J shed 6 bases, with 11 bases lying between them. CDR3 nucleotides: TGTGCCAGCAGCTGGTCCCCGGCCGGGGAGCTGTTTTTT. It is translated as CASSWSPAGELFF.

This clonotype was seen at least ten times. CDR3 coding DNA: TGTGCCAGCAGGGGCCAAAACGAGCAGTACTTC. This translates into CASRGQNEQYF. V is TRBV27 and J is TRBJ2-7; D is unclear. Germline V lookup: CDR1 MNHEY, CDR2 SMNVEV (reference sequence). V was cut by 6 bases and J by 5 bases, with 8 bases left in between. The CDR3 runs to 11 residues.

J is TRBJ1-4 and V is TRBV9, with a weak D call TRBD1 (5 bases). This CDR3 has 16 residues. Germline V gives CDR1 SGDLS, CDR2 YYNGEE. Trimming removed 3 bases from V and 8 bases from J, with 20 bases in between. This chain's CDR3 is CASSAGVLGVGEKLFF. The CDR3 coding sequence is TGTGCCAGCAGCGCCGGAGTTTTGGGGGTAGGGGAAAAACTGTTTTTT.

DNA for the CDR3: TGTGCCTGGGGGAGGGGGGCCAACGTCCTGACTTTC. As protein: CAWGRGANVLTF. The chain joins TRBV30 to TRBJ2-6; TRBD2 might be the D (6 bases). From germline, CDR1 is GTSNPN and CDR2 SVGIG (reference sequence). V lost 5 bases, J lost 4 bases, and 6 bases lay in between. CDR3 size: 12 residues.

The chain employs TRBV5-1 and TRBJ2-1, with TRBD2 identical over 10 bases. There are 14 residues in the CDR3. J gave up 7 bases and V 7 bases, and 8 bases lay outside the gene matches. CDR1 SGHRS and CDR2 YFSETQ come from the germline V gene. Here the CDR3 DNA reads TGCGCCAGCCAAGCGGGGGGGCTTGGTAATGAGCAGTTCTTC. Translating gives CASQAGGLGNEQFF.

The genes are TRBV5-4 and TRBJ2-1; TRBD1 matches 9 bases. CDR3 size: 18 residues. The V gene end was trimmed by 0 bases and the J gene end by 4 bases; junction bases not matched to a gene: 11. The V gene's germline CDR1 is SGHNT and CDR2 YYREEE (reference sequence). CDR3: CASSLGQGVKGIYNEQFF. The DNA of the CDR3 is TGTGCCAGCAGCTTGGGACAGGGGGTAAAGGGGATATACAATGAGCAGTTCTTC.

The V call is TRBV21-1, the J call TRBJ1-2; TRBD1 reflects the table's D call only, with no check against the DNA. TRBV21-1 is shown as a pseudogene. The CDR3 has 15 amino acids. In DNA form, the CDR3 reads TGTGCCAGCAGCTGGGACAGGGTTTCGGACTATGGCTACACCTTC. This sequence encodes CASSWDRVSDYGYTF.

This clonotype was counted at least ten times. The CDR3 DNA reads as TGTGCCAGCTCTCCCGGGACAGGGGACGAGCAGTACTTC. Translation: CASSPGTGDEQYF. This chain joins TRBV18 and TRBJ2-7; 10 nucleotides align to TRBD1. Unmatched junction bases numbered 4, after V lost 6 bases and J lost 5 bases. Germline values: CDR1 KGHSH, CDR2 LQKENI. The CDR3 is made up of 13 amino acids.

At least ten counts were recorded for this clonotype. This CDR3 is CASRPGGQGVDTQYF. Here the CDR3 DNA reads TGTGCCAGCAGACCCGGGGGACAGGGGGTAGATACGCAGTATTTT. J is TRBJ2-3 and V is TRBV12-3 or TRBV12-4, with 11 bases lining up with TRBD1. This CDR3 has 15 residues. V lost 6 bases, J lost 5 bases, and 7 bases stayed unmatched.

This clonotype turned up a few times. The genes are TRBV27 and TRBJ1-3, with 8 nucleotides matching TRBD1. J lost 0 bases, V lost 5 bases, and 9 bases had no gene match. Germline lookup yields CDR1 MNHEY and CDR2 SMNVEV (reference sequence). This CDR3 comprises 17 residues. DNA of the CDR3: TGTGCCAGCAGTCCGAGACAGGGGCTCGGCTCTGGAAACACCATATATTTT. It codes for CASSPRQGLGSGNTIYF.

The chain recombines TRBV5-1 with TRBJ2-3, with 7 bases fitting TRBD2. Germline-derived CDR1 and CDR2 are SGHRS and YFSETQ. J was trimmed by 8 bases and V by 2 bases; bases with no gene match: 17. This CDR3 is 17 amino acids long. The CDR3 sequence is CASSFWGLAEKVVTQYF. The DNA for the CDR3 is TGCGCCAGCAGCTTTTGGGGTCTAGCGGAGAAGGTGGTTACGCAGTATTTT.

This clonotype was observed a handful of times. The V and J genes are TRBV9 and TRBJ2-4, with D unclear. This CDR3 has 18 amino acids. Germline assignment: CDR1 SGDLS and CDR2 YYNGEE. Trimming cost V 4 bases and J 0 bases, with 20 bases left between them. CDR3 sequence: CASSPGLGSRLAKNIQYF. Written as DNA, the CDR3 is TGTGCCAGCAGCCCCGGGCTGGGGTCTCGACTAGCCAAAAACATTCAGTACTTC. The whole variable domain, remainder taken from reference TRBV9 and TRBJ2-4, is DSGVTQTPKHLITATGQRVTLRCSPRSGDLSVYWYQQSLDQGLQFLIQYYNGEERAKGNILERFSAQQFPDLHSELNLSSLELGDSALYFCASSPGLGSRLAKNIQYFGAGTRLSVL.

This clonotype was counted a few times. V and J are TRBV2 and TRBJ2-3; 8 nucleotides match TRBD1. V lost 7 bases to trimming and J lost 3 bases; unmatched junction nucleotides: 18. The CDR3 extends over 18 amino acids. From germline, CDR1 is SNHLY and CDR2 FYNNEI. The CDR3 DNA reads TGTGCCAGCACAAAAACCGGGCGAGGACAGGGAATAACAGATACGCAGTATTTT. Translation: CASTKTGRGQGITDTQYF.

As to this clonotype: A much larger clone differs by one base, so this may be a read error. The gene calls are TRBV7-6 and TRBJ2-7, with 8 bases matching TRBD1. The V and J ends lost 2 bases and 6 bases, in that order; junction bases with no gene match: 0. This CDR3 spans 12 amino acids. CDR1 and CDR2 from the germline V gene are SGHVS and FNYEAQ. This chain's CDR3 is CASSLQGAEQYF. The CDR3 coding sequence is TGTGCCAGCAGCTTACAGGGGGCCGAGCAGTACTTC.

There are a few counts of this clonotype. The J gene is TRBJ2-2, the V gene TRBV24-1; 9 nucleotides line up with TRBD2. The germline CDR1 and CDR2 sequences are KGHDR and SFDVKD. This CDR3 spans 15 amino acids. V shed 7 bases, J shed 4 bases, and the junction held 6 bases outside the gene matches. CDR3 sequence: CATRPSGGSTGELFF. In DNA, the CDR3 is TGTGCCACCAGGCCCAGCGGGGGGAGCACCGGGGAGCTGTTTTTT.

This clonotype was counted a few times. The chain is built from TRBV11-2 and TRBJ2-7; 10 bases map to TRBD2. This CDR3 has 15 amino acids. The germline gives CDR1 SGHAT, CDR2 FQNNGV. J lost 2 bases, V lost 5 bases, and 6 bases had no gene match. The CDR3 sequence: CASSPPTSGPYEQYF. The CDR3 bases are TGTGCCAGCAGCCCCCCGACTAGCGGGCCCTACGAGCAGTACTTC.

This clonotype was observed many times. The chain combines TRBV12-3 or TRBV12-4 with TRBJ1-5, with 9 bases identical to TRBD1. The CDR3 contains 14 residues. With 5 bases clipped from V and 6 bases from J, the junction kept 5 bases outside the gene matches. DNA of the CDR3: TGTGCCAGCAGTACCACAGGGGGCCTTCAGCCCCAGCATTTT. The encoded protein is CASSTTGGLQPQHF.

The chain couples TRBV7-9 to TRBJ2-5, with a tentative D call TRBD2 (5 bases). CDR3 length: 11 residues. V was trimmed by 8 bases and J by 5 bases, leaving 9 bases between them. Germline assignment: CDR1 SEHNR and CDR2 FQNEAQ (reference sequence). The CDR3 region has the DNA TGTGCCAGCCTCGAGCGGGAGACCCAGTACTTC. It encodes CASLERETQYF.

V usage is TRBV21-1 and J usage is TRBJ2-7; the table assigns TRBD2, which was not confirmed against the DNA. TRBV21-1 is flagged as a pseudogene. This CDR3 is built from 18 residues. Written as DNA, the CDR3 is TGTGCCAGCAGCAAAATCCCCGGACTAGCGGGACTGAACTACGAGCAGTACTTC. Protein product: CASSKIPGLAGLNYEQYF.

The J gene is TRBJ2-1, the V gene TRBV6-2 or TRBV6-3, with 9 bases identical to TRBD2. CDR3 length equals 22 residues. V lost 5 bases and J lost 0; bases outside the gene matches: 23. Per germline, CDR1 MNHEY and CDR2 SVGEGT. The CDR3 loop is CASSTRSEASGEVRGSYNEQFF. The CDR3 DNA follows: TGTGCCAGCAGTACGAGGTCTGAGGCTAGCGGGGAGGTAAGGGGCTCCTACAATGAGCAGTTCTTC.

This clonotype was recorded a few times. The chain combines TRBV27 with TRBJ2-2; D may be TRBD1 (6 bases). This CDR3 spans 15 amino acids. Looked up from germline, CDR1 is MNHEY and CDR2 is SMNVEV (reference sequence). V shed 1 base and J shed 2 bases, with 8 bases lying between them. The CDR3 bases are TGTGCCAGCAGTTTATGGGGGACAAACACCGGGGAGCTGTTTTTT. It specifies CASSLWGTNTGELFF.

The chain carries TRBV30 and TRBJ2-5; TRBD2 might be the D (6 bases). Germline CDR1 and CDR2: GTSNPN and SVGIG (reference sequence). With 1 base removed from V and 2 bases from J, the gap between germline ends came to 8 bases. The CDR3 extends over 13 amino acids. CDR3 nucleotides: TGTGCCTGGAGTGGCGGACTACAAGAGACCCAGTACTTC. Translated, it gives CAWSGGLQETQYF.